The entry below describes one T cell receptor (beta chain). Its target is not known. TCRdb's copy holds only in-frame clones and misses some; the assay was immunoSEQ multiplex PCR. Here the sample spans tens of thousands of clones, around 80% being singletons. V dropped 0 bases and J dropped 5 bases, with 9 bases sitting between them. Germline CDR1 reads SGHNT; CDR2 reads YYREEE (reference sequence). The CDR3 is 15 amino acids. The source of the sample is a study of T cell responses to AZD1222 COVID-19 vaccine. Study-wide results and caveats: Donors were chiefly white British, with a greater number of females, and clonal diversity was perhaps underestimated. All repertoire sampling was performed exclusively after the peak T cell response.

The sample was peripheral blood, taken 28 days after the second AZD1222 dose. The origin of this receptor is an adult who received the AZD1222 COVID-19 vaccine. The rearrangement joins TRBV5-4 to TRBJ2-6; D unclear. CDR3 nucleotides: TGTGCCAGCAGCTTGGGTGACACCAGGGCCAACGTCCTGACTTTC. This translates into CASSLGDTRANVLTF.